The present TCR beta chain was sequenced within a study of prognosis after radiotherapy for stage I lung cancer. Trimming stripped 3 bases from V and 6 bases from J, with 14 bases between. Germline values: CDR1 MRHNA, CDR2 SNTAGT. CDR3 size: 15 residues. Researchers used two-round multiplex PCR to amplify TCR beta CDR3 starting from genomic DNA. First-round PCR, the initial amplification, used primers specific to each TRBV and TRBJ gene. During the second PCR round, universal primers were used. A single record per CDR3 protein comes from TCRdb applying MiXCR to the multiplex PCR reads. The sample carries tens of thousands of distinct CDR3 sequences, 40% to 55% recorded once.

The clonotype comes from a donor aged 50 or older with non-small cell lung cancer. The chain employs TRBV6-4 and TRBJ2-2; D possibly corresponds to TRBD1 (6 bases). This specimen consisted of PBMCs, obtained before or after stereotactic body radiation therapy (not recorded which). In DNA, the CDR3 is TGTGCCAGCAGTGAAGAGGCAGGGGATCCCGGGGAGCTGTTTTTT. Translation gives CASSEEAGDPGELFF.